This TCR beta chain was recorded in a study of early stage breast cancer tumors. Study-wide context: Seven to nine ER+/PR+/HER2- tumors were invasive ductal; a few were invasive lobular. Samples were sequenced at about 10-fold average coverage.

About 20-55 mg of tumor tissue was diced per sample. Germline V gene lookup returns CDR1 SGHVS and CDR2 FQNEAQ. The CDR3 has 15 residues. The ends were cut back, 6 bases at V and 2 bases at J, with 14 bases in the middle. Here immunoSEQ multiplex PCR was the method, and the copy in TCRdb shows in-frame clones only, minus some. The sample lists about 11,000 clones, around two thirds seen once, with 22% in the top ten. The genes are TRBV7-8 and TRBJ2-1, with D tentatively TRBD2 (6 bases). This TCR was sampled from a person between 35 and 49 years old with breast cancer. Sequenced material: breast tumor tissue. CDR3 protein: CASRVTGTPYNEQFF. Written as DNA, the CDR3 is TGTGCCAGCAGGGTTACCGGGACTCCCTACAATGAGCAGTTCTTC.